This T cell receptor (beta chain) was found in a study of CD8 T cells in Susac syndrome. Study context: Patients with Susac syndrome were therapy-naive, taking corticosteroids, with some also receiving intravenous immunoglobulin, or taking intravenous immunoglobulin alone at the time their blood was drawn.

The CDR3 contains 14 residues. Germline V CDR1 and CDR2: MNHEY, SMNVEV (reference sequence). The V and J ends lost 6 bases and 7 bases, in that order; junction bases with no gene match: 8. Reverse transcription used roughly 0.45 to 1 ug RNA and random hexamers. TCRdb processed the immunoSEQ multiplex PCR reads anew with MiXCR; each CDR3 protein has one entry. Here the sample spans 160,000 or so distinct CDR3 sequences, 95% being singletons. This TCR was sampled from a human donor with Susac syndrome. Sequencing input: CD4+ T cells from PBMCs. This chain joins TRBV27 and TRBJ2-4; TRBD1 matches 8 bases. The CDR3 DNA is TGTGCCAGCAGCCGACAGGGGAACAAGAACATTCAGTACTTC. As protein: CASSRQGNKNIQYF.